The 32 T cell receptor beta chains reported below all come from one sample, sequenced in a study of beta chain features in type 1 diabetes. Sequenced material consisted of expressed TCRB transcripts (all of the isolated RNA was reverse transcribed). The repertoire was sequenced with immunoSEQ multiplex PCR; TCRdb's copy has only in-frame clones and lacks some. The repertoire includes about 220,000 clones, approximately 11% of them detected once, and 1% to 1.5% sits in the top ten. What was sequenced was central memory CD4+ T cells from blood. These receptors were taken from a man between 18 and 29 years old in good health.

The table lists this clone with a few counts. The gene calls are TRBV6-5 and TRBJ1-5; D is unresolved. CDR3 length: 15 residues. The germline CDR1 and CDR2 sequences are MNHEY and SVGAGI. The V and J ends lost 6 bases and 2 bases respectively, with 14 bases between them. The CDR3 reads CASSLEARRNQPQHF. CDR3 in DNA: TGTGCCAGCAGCCTGGAGGCTAGACGCAATCAGCCCCAGCATTTT.

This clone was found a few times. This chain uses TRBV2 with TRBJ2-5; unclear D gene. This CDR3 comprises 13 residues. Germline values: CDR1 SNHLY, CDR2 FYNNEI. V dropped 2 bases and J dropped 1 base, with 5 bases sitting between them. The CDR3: CASSEMAQETQYF. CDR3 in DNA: TGTGCCAGCAGTGAAATGGCCCAAGAGACCCAGTACTTC. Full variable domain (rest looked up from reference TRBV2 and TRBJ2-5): EPEVTQTPSHQVTQMGQEVILRCVPISNHLYFYWYRQILGQKVEFLVSFYNNEISEKSEIFDDQFSVERPDGSNFTLKIRSTKLEDSAMYFCASSEMAQETQYFGPGTRLLVL.

The CDR3 sequence: CASRGNRDSEPYEQYF. CDR3 in DNA: TGTGCCAGCAGGGGGAACCGGGACAGCGAGCCCTACGAGCAGTACTTC. The rearrangement links TRBV28 to TRBJ2-7, with TRBD1 matching 7 bases. This CDR3 is built from 16 residues. Germline V gene lookup returns CDR1 MDHEN and CDR2 SYDVKM. Trimming took 6 bases from V and 2 from J; bases not matched to a gene: 13.

This CDR3 is CAWSEDRNTEAFF. For the CDR3, the DNA is TGTGCCTGGAGTGAGGACCGGAACACTGAAGCTTTCTTT. The gene calls are TRBV30 and TRBJ1-1; no firm D call. This CDR3 is 13 amino acids long. In germline, CDR1 is GTSNPN, CDR2 SVGIG (reference sequence). The V and J ends lost 1 base and 1 base respectively, with 7 bases between them.

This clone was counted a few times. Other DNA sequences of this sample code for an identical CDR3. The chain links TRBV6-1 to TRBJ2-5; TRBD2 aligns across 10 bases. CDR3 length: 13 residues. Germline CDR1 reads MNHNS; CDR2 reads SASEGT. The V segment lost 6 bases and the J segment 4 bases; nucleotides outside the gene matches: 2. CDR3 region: CASRTSGIETQYF. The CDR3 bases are TGTGCCAGCAGAACTAGCGGGATAGAGACCCAGTACTTC.

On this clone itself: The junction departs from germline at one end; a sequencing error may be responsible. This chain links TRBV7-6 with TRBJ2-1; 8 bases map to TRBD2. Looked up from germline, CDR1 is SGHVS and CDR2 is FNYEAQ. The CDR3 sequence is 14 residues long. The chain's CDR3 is CASSSNGRAGEQFF. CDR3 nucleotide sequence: TGTGCTAGCAGCTCTAACGGGAGGGCCGGGGAGCAGTTCTTC.

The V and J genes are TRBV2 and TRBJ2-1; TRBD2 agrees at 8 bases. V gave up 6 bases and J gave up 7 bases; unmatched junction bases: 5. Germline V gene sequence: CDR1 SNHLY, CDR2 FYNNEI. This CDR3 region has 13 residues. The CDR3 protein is CASRGTRMNEQFF. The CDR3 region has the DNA TGTGCCAGCAGAGGGACTAGGATGAATGAGCAGTTCTTC. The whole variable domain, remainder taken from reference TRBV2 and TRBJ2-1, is EPEVTQTPSHQVTQMGQEVILRCVPISNHLYFYWYRQILGQKVEFLVSFYNNEISEKSEIFDDQFSVERPDGSNFTLKIRSTKLEDSAMYFCASRGTRMNEQFFGPGTRLTVL.

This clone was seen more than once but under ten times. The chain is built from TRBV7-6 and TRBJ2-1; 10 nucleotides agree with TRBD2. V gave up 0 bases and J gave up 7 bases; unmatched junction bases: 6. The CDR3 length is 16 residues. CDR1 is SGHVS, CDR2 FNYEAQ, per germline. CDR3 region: CASSLALGLARNEQFF. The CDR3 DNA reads TGTGCCAGCAGCTTAGCCCTGGGACTAGCGAGGAATGAGCAGTTCTTC.

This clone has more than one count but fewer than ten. The CDR3 spells CASSPRTGGTYEQYF. The CDR3 nucleotides are TGTGCCAGCAGCCCTCGGACAGGGGGGACCTACGAGCAGTACTTC. V and J are TRBV28 and TRBJ2-7, with 10 nucleotides matching TRBD1. Trimming took 6 bases from V and 2 from J; bases not matched to a gene: 7. The CDR3 sequence is 15 residues long. Germline V CDR1 and CDR2: MDHEN, SYDVKM.

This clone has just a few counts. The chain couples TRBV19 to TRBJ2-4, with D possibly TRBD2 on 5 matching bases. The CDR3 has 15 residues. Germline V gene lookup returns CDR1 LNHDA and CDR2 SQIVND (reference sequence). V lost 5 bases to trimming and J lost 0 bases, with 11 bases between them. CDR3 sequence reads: CASSERQLAKNIQYF. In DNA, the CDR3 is TGTGCCAGTAGTGAGCGGCAACTAGCCAAAAACATTCAGTACTTC.

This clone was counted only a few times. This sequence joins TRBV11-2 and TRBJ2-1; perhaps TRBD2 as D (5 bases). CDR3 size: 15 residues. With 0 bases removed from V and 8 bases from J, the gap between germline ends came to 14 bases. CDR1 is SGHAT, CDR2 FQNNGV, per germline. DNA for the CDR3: TGTGCCAGCAGCTTAGATTTTATCCGGCGGGATGAGCAGTTCTTC. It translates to CASSLDFIRRDEQFF.

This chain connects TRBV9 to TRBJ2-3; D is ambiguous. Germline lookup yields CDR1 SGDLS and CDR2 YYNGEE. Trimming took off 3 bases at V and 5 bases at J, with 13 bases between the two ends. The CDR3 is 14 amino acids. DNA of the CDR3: TGTGCCAGCAGCGCCTCAAGTATTCTAGATACGCAGTATTTT. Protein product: CASSASSILDTQYF.

The CDR3 coding sequence is TGCGCCAGCAGCTCGGGACACGCGGTTGGCACAGATACGCAGTATTTT. It translates to CASSSGHAVGTDTQYF. The rearrangement joins TRBV5-1 to TRBJ2-3; D might be TRBD1 (6 bases). Germline V gene sequence: CDR1 SGHRS, CDR2 YFSETQ. CDR3 length: 16 amino acids. Trimming removed 3 bases at V and 1 base at J, with 15 bases between.

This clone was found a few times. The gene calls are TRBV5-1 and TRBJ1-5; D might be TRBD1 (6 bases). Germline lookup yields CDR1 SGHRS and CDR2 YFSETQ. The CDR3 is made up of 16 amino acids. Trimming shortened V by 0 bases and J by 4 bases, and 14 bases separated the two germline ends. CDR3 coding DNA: TGCGCCAGCAGCTTGGTGCGGGGGCTAAAGAATCAGCCCCAGCATTTT. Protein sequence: CASSLVRGLKNQPQHF.

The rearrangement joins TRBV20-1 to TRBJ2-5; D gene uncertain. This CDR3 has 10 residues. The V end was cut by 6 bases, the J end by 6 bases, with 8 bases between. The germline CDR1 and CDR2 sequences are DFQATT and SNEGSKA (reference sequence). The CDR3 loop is CSASRQTQYF. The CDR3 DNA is TGCAGTGCCTCCCGACAGACCCAGTACTTC.

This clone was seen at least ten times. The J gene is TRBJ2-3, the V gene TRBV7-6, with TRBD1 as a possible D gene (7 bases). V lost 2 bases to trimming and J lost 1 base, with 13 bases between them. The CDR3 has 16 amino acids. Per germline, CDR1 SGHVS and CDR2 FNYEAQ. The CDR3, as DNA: TGTGCCAGCAGCTTAATGGCGGGACAGCGCACAGATACGCAGTATTTT. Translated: CASSLMAGQRTDTQYF.

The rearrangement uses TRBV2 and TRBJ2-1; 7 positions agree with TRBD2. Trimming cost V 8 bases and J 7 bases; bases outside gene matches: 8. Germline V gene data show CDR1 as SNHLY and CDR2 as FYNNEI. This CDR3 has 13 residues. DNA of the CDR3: TGTGCCAGCTTTGGGGACGGGGGGAATGAGCAGTTCTTC. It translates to CASFGDGGNEQFF. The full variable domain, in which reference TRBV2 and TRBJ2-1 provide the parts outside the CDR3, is EPEVTQTPSHQVTQMGQEVILRCVPISNHLYFYWYRQILGQKVEFLVSFYNNEISEKSEIFDDQFSVERPDGSNFTLKIRSTKLEDSAMYFCASFGDGGNEQFFGPGTRLTVL.

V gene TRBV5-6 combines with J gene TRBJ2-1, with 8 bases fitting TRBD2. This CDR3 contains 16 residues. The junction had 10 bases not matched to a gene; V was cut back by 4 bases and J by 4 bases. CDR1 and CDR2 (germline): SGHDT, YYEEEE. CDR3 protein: CASSPWGAGAYNEQFF. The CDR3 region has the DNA TGTGCCAGCAGCCCCTGGGGAGCGGGGGCTTACAATGAGCAGTTCTTC.

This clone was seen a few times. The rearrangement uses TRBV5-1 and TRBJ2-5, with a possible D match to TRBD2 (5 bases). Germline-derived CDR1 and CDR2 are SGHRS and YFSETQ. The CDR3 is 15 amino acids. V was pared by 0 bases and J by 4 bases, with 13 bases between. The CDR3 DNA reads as TGCGCCAGCAGCTTGGAAGTAGCGCCAGGAGAGACCCAGTACTTC. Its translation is CASSLEVAPGETQYF.

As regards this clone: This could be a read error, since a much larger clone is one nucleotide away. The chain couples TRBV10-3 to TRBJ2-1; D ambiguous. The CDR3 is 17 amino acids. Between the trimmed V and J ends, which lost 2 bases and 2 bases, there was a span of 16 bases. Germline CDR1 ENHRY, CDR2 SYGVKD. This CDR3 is CAISEARQTTAYNEQFF. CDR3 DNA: TGTGCCATCAGTGAGGCCCGGCAGACGACCGCCTACAATGAGCAGTTCTTC.

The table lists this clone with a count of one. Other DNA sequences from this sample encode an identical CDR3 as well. CDR3 protein: CASSSYNTGELFF. CDR3 nucleotide sequence: TGTGCCAGCAGCTCATATAACACCGGGGAGCTGTTTTTT. The chain links TRBV7-3 to TRBJ2-2; D unclear. CDR3 size: 13 residues. Looked up from germline, CDR1 is SGHTA and CDR2 is FQGTGA. Trimming shortened V by 4 bases and J by 2 bases, and 5 bases separated the two germline ends.

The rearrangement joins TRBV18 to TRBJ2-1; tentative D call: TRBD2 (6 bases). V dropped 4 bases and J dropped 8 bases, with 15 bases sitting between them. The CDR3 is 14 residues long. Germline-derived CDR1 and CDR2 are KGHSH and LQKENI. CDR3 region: CASSQTGGWDEQFF. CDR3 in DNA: TGTGCCAGCTCACAAACAGGAGGGTGGGATGAGCAGTTCTTC.

The CDR3, as DNA: TGTGCCAGCAGTACCTCCGGGACGGCCTATGAGACCCAGTACTTC. This gives the protein CASSTSGTAYETQYF. The rearrangement uses TRBV28 and TRBJ2-5; D might be TRBD1 or TRBD2, each matching 5 bases. CDR1 is MDHEN, CDR2 SYDVKM, per germline. With 5 bases removed from V and 5 bases from J, the gap between germline ends came to 18 bases. This CDR3 has 15 amino acids.

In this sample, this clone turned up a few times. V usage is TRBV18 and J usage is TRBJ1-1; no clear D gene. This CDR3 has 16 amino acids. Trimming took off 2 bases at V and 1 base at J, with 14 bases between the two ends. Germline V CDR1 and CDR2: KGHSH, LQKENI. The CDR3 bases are TGTGCCAGCTCACCAGGGAGCTCCTCGGGGAACACTGAAGCTTTCTTT. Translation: CASSPGSSSGNTEAFF.

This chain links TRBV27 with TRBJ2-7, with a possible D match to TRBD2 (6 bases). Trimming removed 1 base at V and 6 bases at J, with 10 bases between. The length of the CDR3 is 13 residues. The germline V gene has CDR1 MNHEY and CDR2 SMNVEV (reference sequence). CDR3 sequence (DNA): TGTGCCAGCAGTTTATACCAGGGAGGCGAGCAGTACTTC. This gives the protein CASSLYQGGEQYF.

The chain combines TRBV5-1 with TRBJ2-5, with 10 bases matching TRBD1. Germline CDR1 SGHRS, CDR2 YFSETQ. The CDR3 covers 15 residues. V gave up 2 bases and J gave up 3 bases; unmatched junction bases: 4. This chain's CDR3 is CASSFTGTGEETQYF. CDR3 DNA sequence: TGCGCCAGCAGCTTTACCGGGACAGGGGAAGAGACCCAGTACTTC.

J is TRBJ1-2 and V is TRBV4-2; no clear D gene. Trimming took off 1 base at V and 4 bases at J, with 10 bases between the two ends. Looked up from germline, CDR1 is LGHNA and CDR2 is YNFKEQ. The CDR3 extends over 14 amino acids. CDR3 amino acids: CASSQGSLGYGYTF. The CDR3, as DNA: TGTGCCAGCAGCCAAGGAAGCCTGGGCTATGGCTACACCTTC.

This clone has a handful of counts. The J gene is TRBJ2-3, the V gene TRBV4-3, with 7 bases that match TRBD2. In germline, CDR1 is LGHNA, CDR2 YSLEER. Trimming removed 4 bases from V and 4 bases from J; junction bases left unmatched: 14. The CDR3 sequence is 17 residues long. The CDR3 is CASSPSEAGAWADTQYF. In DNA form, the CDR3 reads TGCGCCAGCAGCCCCTCGGAGGCGGGAGCTTGGGCAGATACGCAGTATTTT.

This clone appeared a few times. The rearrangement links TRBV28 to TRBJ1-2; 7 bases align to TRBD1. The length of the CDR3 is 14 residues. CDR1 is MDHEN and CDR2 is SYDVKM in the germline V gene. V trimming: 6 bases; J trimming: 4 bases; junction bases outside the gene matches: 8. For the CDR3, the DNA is TGTGCCAGCAGCAAGACAGGGATCGCCTATGGCTACACCTTC. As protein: CASSKTGIAYGYTF.

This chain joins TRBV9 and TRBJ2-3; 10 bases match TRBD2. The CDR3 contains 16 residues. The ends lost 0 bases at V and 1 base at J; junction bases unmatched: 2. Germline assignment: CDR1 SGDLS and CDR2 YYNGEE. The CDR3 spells CASSVATSGGTDTQYF. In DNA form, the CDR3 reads TGTGCCAGCAGCGTAGCTACTAGCGGGGGCACAGATACGCAGTATTTT.

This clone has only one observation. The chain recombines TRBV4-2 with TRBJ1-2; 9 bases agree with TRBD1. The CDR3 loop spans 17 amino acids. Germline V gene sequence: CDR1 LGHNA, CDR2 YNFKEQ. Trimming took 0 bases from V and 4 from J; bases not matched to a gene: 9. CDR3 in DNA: TGTGCCAGCAGCCAAGACCCCCAGCGGACAGGGGCCTATGGCTACACCTTC. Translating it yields CASSQDPQRTGAYGYTF.

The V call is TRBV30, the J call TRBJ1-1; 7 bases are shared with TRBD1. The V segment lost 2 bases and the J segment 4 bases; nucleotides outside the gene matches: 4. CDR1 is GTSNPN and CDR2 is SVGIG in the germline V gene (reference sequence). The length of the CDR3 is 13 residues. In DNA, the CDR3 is TGTGCCTGGAGTCCAGGGGGGGCCACTGAAGCTTTCTTT. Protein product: CAWSPGGATEAFF. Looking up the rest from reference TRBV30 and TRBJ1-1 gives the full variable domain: SQTIHQWPATLVQPVGSPLSLECTVEGTSNPNLYWYRQAAGRGLQLLFYSVGIGQISSEVPQNLSASRPQDRQFILSSKKLLLSDSGFYLCAWSPGGATEAFFGQGTRLTVV.